This T cell receptor beta chain was profiled in a study of shared T cell receptors in the human thymus. V lost 0 bases, J lost 4 bases, and 4 bases stayed unmatched. The CDR3 loop spans 15 amino acids. The V gene's germline CDR1 is MNHNS and CDR2 SASEGT. TCRdb's copy holds only in-frame clones and misses some; the assay was immunoSEQ multiplex PCR. Of some 660,000 clones in the sample, around 87% were seen once. These data were likewise used in another study, on human thymus T cells. That report notes: All donors were healthy Finnish infants who were undergoing corrective surgery to treat congenital heart defects. Corrective cardiac surgery supplied the resected thymus tissue. Within thymic and blood repertoires, V and J gene usage appeared to be biased. Overlap was high between thymic repertoires from unrelated individuals, as reported in related research.

The sample was thymocytes. V is TRBV6-1 and J is TRBJ2-3; TRBD1 matches at 7 bases. This clonotype was sampled from a boy in the first two years of life with a congenital heart defect. CDR3 nucleotide sequence: TGTGCCAGCAGTGAAGCGTTGCAGGGGGCAGATACGCAGTATTTT. Protein: CASSEALQGADTQYF.